Following are 14 T cell receptor beta chains from one sample sequenced in a study of CD8 T cells in Susac syndrome. RNA totalling about 0.45 to 1 ug underwent reverse transcription with random hexamers. TCRdb recomputed calls from the immunoSEQ multiplex PCR reads with MiXCR, one row per CDR3 protein. The sample records 170,000 or so distinct CDR3 sequences, roughly 92% being singletons. The sample was CD4+ T cells from PBMCs. These receptors were obtained from a human donor with multiple sclerosis.

The chain employs TRBV3-1 and TRBJ2-7; tentative D call: TRBD1 (6 bases). Per germline, CDR1 LGHDT and CDR2 YNNKEL (reference sequence). V dropped 0 bases and J dropped 3 bases, with 21 bases sitting between them. This CDR3 has 18 residues. CDR3 protein: CASSQEEDSTPGNYEQYF. In nucleotides, the CDR3 is TGTGCCAGCAGCCAAGAGGAGGACAGTACACCAGGAAACTACGAGCAGTACTTC.

DNA for the CDR3: TGTGCCAGCAGTTACATACGGTCGACGGGATTGGGTGAGCAGTTCTTC. It specifies CASSYIRSTGLGEQFF. The chain couples TRBV6-5 to TRBJ2-1; possibly TRBD2 for D (5 bases). Germline V lookup: CDR1 MNHEY, CDR2 SVGAGI. The CDR3 totals 16 residues. V was clipped by 2 bases and J by 9 bases, with 20 bases between them.

The CDR3 here is CASSKPPGLAQDEQYF. The CDR3 DNA sequence: TGTGCCAGCAGCAAGCCGCCCGGACTAGCGCAGGACGAGCAGTACTTC. V gene TRBV28 combines with J gene TRBJ2-7; 9 nucleotides align to TRBD2. V lost 6 bases, J lost 5 bases, and 14 bases stayed unmatched. The CDR3 loop spans 16 amino acids. Germline CDR1 is MDHEN and CDR2 is SYDVKM.

The chain recombines TRBV18 with TRBJ2-5; weak D call: TRBD1 (6 bases). This CDR3 is built from 15 residues. V shed 2 bases and J shed 1 base, with 11 bases lying between them. Germline V gene sequence: CDR1 KGHSH, CDR2 LQKENI. The CDR3 DNA sequence: TGTGCCAGCTCACCATCGGGGACATTCCAAGAGACCCAGTACTTC. As protein: CASSPSGTFQETQYF.

This chain links TRBV18 with TRBJ1-1; D unclear. Trimming left V 1 base short and J 2 bases short, with 11 bases between. The CDR3 totals 15 residues. From germline, CDR1 is KGHSH and CDR2 LQKENI. CDR3 bases: TGTGCCAGCTCACCACTAGCACGGGGAAACACTGAAGCTTTCTTT. It is translated as CASSPLARGNTEAFF.

The chain couples TRBV6-5 to TRBJ1-2; the D gene is possibly TRBD1 (6 bases). The ends were cut back, 5 bases at V and 2 bases at J, with 12 bases in the middle. Germline lookup yields CDR1 MNHEY and CDR2 SVGAGI. This CDR3 is 14 amino acids long. CDR3 sequence reads: CASSPEDRNYGYTF. The CDR3 bases are TGTGCCAGCAGTCCCGAAGACAGGAACTATGGCTACACCTTC.

The CDR3 loop is CAWSGGSGDTQYF. The CDR3 bases are TGTGCCTGGAGCGGTGGTAGCGGAGATACGCAGTATTTT. This chain connects TRBV30 to TRBJ2-3, with a possible D match to TRBD2 (6 bases). V was pared by 3 bases and J by 5 bases, with 12 bases between. CDR3 length: 13 amino acids. Germline CDR1 is GTSNPN and CDR2 is SVGIG (reference sequence).

The gene calls are TRBV11-2 and TRBJ1-4; D call uncertain. Germline CDR1 reads SGHAT; CDR2 reads FQNNGV. There are 14 residues in the CDR3. Trimming left V 1 base short and J 4 bases short, with 7 bases between. The CDR3 DNA is TGTGCCAGCAGCTTAGGCCAGCGTAATGAAAAACTGTTTTTT. Its translation is CASSLGQRNEKLFF.

The chain recombines TRBV19 with TRBJ1-1; D may be TRBD1 (5 bases). CDR1 and CDR2 (germline): LNHDA, SQIVND (reference sequence). Deletions cut 3 bases from V and 4 bases from J, with 12 bases between. The CDR3 has 14 residues. CDR3 nucleotides: TGTGCCAGTAGTATGTTGTGGGGGGGCACTGAAGCTTTCTTT. Translating gives CASSMLWGGTEAFF.

The chain carries TRBV12-3 or TRBV12-4 and TRBJ2-2, with unresolved D. The length of the CDR3 is 14 residues. V was trimmed by 2 bases and J by 6 bases, leaving 10 bases between them. The CDR3 loop is CASSLRAIPGELFF. The CDR3 DNA is TGTGCCAGCAGTTTAAGGGCTATACCCGGGGAGCTGTTTTTT.

A few counts support this clonotype. The rearrangement joins TRBV6-5 to TRBJ2-3; 7 bases are a match to TRBD2. The junction had 5 bases not matched to a gene; V was cut back by 0 bases and J by 2 bases. This CDR3 is built from 16 residues. The germline V gene has CDR1 MNHEY and CDR2 SVGAGI. The CDR3 DNA sequence: TGTGCCAGCAGTTACTCCTGGGAGGGGACCACAGATACGCAGTATTTT. Translation: CASSYSWEGTTDTQYF.

The chain uses TRBV15 and TRBJ1-1, with a weak D call TRBD1 (5 bases). V was pared by 0 bases and J by 4 bases, with 18 bases between. The germline V gene has CDR1 LNHNV and CDR2 YYDKDF (reference sequence). The CDR3 runs to 17 residues. Here the CDR3 reads CATSRDRTRPEVTEAFF. For the CDR3, the DNA is TGTGCCACCAGCAGAGATAGGACACGTCCGGAGGTCACTGAAGCTTTCTTT.

The rearrangement links TRBV7-8 to TRBJ2-2; 10 bases are shared with TRBD1. Germline CDR1 and CDR2: SGHVS and FQNEAQ. The V segment lost 5 bases and the J segment 7 bases; nucleotides outside the gene matches: 7. The CDR3 is made up of 15 amino acids. In DNA form, the CDR3 reads TGTGCCAGCAGCCCTTGGGACAGGGGCCGCGGGGAGCTGTTTTTT. The encoded protein is CASSPWDRGRGELFF.

This sequence joins TRBV10-3 and TRBJ2-7, with 8 bases lining up with TRBD1. The CDR3 is made up of 13 amino acids. V trimming: 7 bases; J trimming: 4 bases; junction bases outside the gene matches: 6. Germline CDR1 ENHRY, CDR2 SYGVKD. CDR3 sequence: CAIMRQGTYEQYF. CDR3 nucleotides: TGTGCCATCATGCGACAGGGGACGTACGAGCAGTACTTC.